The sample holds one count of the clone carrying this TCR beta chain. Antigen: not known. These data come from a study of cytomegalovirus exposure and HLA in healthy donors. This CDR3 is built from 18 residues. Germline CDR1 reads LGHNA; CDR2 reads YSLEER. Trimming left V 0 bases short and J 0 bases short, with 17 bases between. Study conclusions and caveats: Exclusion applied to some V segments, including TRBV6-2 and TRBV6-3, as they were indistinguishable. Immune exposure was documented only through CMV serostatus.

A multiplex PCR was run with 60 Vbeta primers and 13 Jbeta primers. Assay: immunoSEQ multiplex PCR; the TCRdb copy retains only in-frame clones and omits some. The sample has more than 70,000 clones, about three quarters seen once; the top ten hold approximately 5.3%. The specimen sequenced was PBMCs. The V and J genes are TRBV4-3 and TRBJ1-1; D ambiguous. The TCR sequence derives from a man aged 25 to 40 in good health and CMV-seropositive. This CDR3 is CASSQEGGGGFLNTEAFF. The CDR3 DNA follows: TGCGCCAGCAGCCAAGAGGGCGGAGGCGGATTTCTGAACACTGAAGCTTTCTTT.